These 21 T cell receptor beta chains came from one sample sequenced in a study of cytomegalovirus exposure and HLA in healthy donors. Both 60 Vbeta primers and 13 Jbeta primers went into the PCR. The protocol was immunoSEQ multiplex PCR, while the TCRdb copy is restricted to in-frame clones and leaves out a portion. The table shows 100,000 to 120,000 clones, with 82% occurring only once. The sequenced material came from PBMCs. All receptors come from a young woman in good health and CMV-seronegative.

The V and J genes are TRBV25-1 and TRBJ2-1; D uncertain. This CDR3 has 11 residues. Germline-derived CDR1 and CDR2 are MGHDK and SYGVNS. V lost 5 bases and J lost 8, with 7 bases in between. The CDR3, as DNA: TGTGCCAGCAGTTCCGGGTATGAGCAGTTCTTC. The encoded protein is CASSSGYEQFF.

The chain joins TRBV28 to TRBJ2-2; possibly TRBD1 for D (6 bases). The germline gives CDR1 MDHEN, CDR2 SYDVKM. The CDR3 loop spans 16 amino acids. V gave up 6 bases and J gave up 0 bases, with 14 bases separating them. The CDR3: CASSFAGTPNTGELFF. The CDR3, as DNA: TGTGCCAGCAGCTTTGCCGGGACACCGAACACCGGGGAGCTGTTTTTT.

This chain uses TRBV6-1 with TRBJ1-4; 7 bases are a match to TRBD1. The J segment lost 6 bases and the V segment lost 5 bases, leaving 6 bases of the junction unmatched. Germline CDR1 and CDR2: MNHNS and SASEGT. This CDR3 region has 14 residues. The CDR3 spells CASSRQGGDEKLFF. The CDR3 bases are TGTGCCAGCAGTAGACAGGGAGGTGATGAAAAACTGTTTTTT.

The genes are TRBV4-3 and TRBJ2-3; D is uncertain. CDR3 length equals 15 residues. CDR1 and CDR2 from the germline V gene are LGHNA and YSLEER. V was clipped by 2 bases and J by 0 bases, with 9 bases between them. Here the CDR3 reads CASSQRSTSTDTQYF. The CDR3 bases are TGCGCCAGCAGCCAACGGTCGACTAGCACAGATACGCAGTATTTT.

The rearrangement joins TRBV5-6 to TRBJ2-1; D unresolved. This CDR3 is built from 17 residues. Trimming removed 3 bases from V and 0 bases from J, with 16 bases in between. Looked up from germline, CDR1 is SGHDT and CDR2 is YYEEEE. The CDR3 region is CASSSTTGSSSYNEQFF. For the CDR3, the DNA is TGTGCCAGCAGCTCGACCACCGGGTCCAGCTCCTACAATGAGCAGTTCTTC.

The CDR3 protein is CASSMTGYTEAFF. The CDR3 DNA sequence: TGTGCCAGCAGCATGACAGGGTACACTGAAGCTTTCTTT. The chain carries TRBV7-2 and TRBJ1-1, with 7 bases that match TRBD1. The trim removed 5 bases at V and 3 bases at J, leaving 3 bases unmatched. This CDR3 contains 13 residues. From germline, CDR1 is SGHTA and CDR2 FQGNSA.

The gene calls are TRBV14 and TRBJ1-1; D remains ambiguous. V was clipped by 0 bases and J by 4 bases, with 21 bases between them. Germline assignment: CDR1 SGHDN and CDR2 FVKESK. This CDR3 region has 18 residues. The CDR3 DNA reads as TGTGCCAGCAGCCAAGATTATAAATGGGGAGTTGTCGGCACTGAAGCTTTCTTT. Translating it yields CASSQDYKWGVVGTEAFF.

The chain employs TRBV11-3 and TRBJ1-2; D possibly corresponds to TRBD1 (5 bases). Germline lookup yields CDR1 SGHNT and CDR2 YENEEA. Trimming stripped 4 bases from V and 8 bases from J, with 17 bases between. The CDR3 has 14 amino acids. This CDR3 is CASSSPPTDGGYTF. CDR3 sequence (DNA): TGTGCCAGCAGCTCCCCCCCGACAGACGGGGGCTACACCTTC.

This clone has more than one count but fewer than ten. The chain uses TRBV4-1 and TRBJ1-2, with D possibly TRBD1 on 5 matching bases. Germline values: CDR1 MGHRA, CDR2 YSYEKL. CDR3 length: 15 amino acids. V lost 0 bases and J 5 bases, leaving 13 bases between the germline ends. CDR3 residues: CASSQDSAGPYGYTF. Written as DNA, the CDR3 is TGCGCCAGCAGCCAAGATTCCGCGGGGCCTTATGGCTACACCTTC.

This chain uses TRBV6-1 with TRBJ2-5, with 12 bases aligning to TRBD2. V shed 10 bases and J 5 bases; nucleotides not matched to a gene: 5. This CDR3 has 13 amino acids. In germline, CDR1 is MNHNS, CDR2 SASEGT. The CDR3 DNA reads TGTGCCACCAGGACTAGCGGGGAGGAGACCCAGTACTTC. Encoded protein: CATRTSGEETQYF.

The rearrangement joins TRBV4-2 to TRBJ1-2, with D possibly being TRBD1 (5 bases). CDR1 is LGHNA and CDR2 is YNFKEQ in the germline V gene. Trimming shortened V by 3 bases and J by 1 base, and 6 bases separated the two germline ends. CDR3 length: 13 residues. CDR3 region: CASSHRVNYGYTF. The CDR3, as DNA: TGTGCCAGCAGCCACAGGGTTAACTATGGCTACACCTTC.

V usage is TRBV15 and J usage is TRBJ2-3; possibly TRBD2 for D (6 bases). The germline V gene has CDR1 LNHNV and CDR2 YYDKDF (reference sequence). The CDR3 is made up of 13 amino acids. Trimming cost V 6 bases and J 5 bases, with 12 bases left between them. In nucleotides, the CDR3 is TGTGCCACCAGGGTGGGGGGTGGAGATACGCAGTATTTT. Its protein is CATRVGGGDTQYF.

CDR3 sequence reads: CASSLVSGQGVEAFF. The CDR3 bases are TGCGCCAGCAGCTTGGTATCGGGACAGGGAGTTGAAGCTTTCTTT. The chain links TRBV5-1 to TRBJ1-1; 9 bases align to TRBD1. Trimming took 0 bases from V and 7 from J; bases not matched to a gene: 7. The germline V gene has CDR1 SGHRS and CDR2 YFSETQ. This CDR3 contains 15 residues.

The chain links TRBV5-4 to TRBJ2-5; 12 nucleotides line up with TRBD2. The closer fit of TRBJ2-7 to the DNA end suggests the J call may be wrong. Germline CDR1 SGHNT, CDR2 YYREEE (reference sequence). The CDR3 has 16 residues. The CDR3 protein is CASSKKSGTSGYEQYF. CDR3 sequence (DNA): TGTGCCAGCAGCAAGAAATCCGGGACTAGCGGGTACGAGCAGTACTTC.

V is TRBV7-9 and J is TRBJ2-5, with a weak D call TRBD1 (6 bases). Germline values: CDR1 SEHNR, CDR2 FQNEAQ (reference sequence). The CDR3 is 16 amino acids. The ends were cut back, 3 bases at V and 1 base at J, with 15 bases in the middle. The CDR3 sequence: CASSFGTHKFQETQYF. The CDR3 DNA follows: TGTGCCAGCAGCTTCGGGACACACAAGTTCCAAGAGACCCAGTACTTC.

This chain connects TRBV19 to TRBJ1-1; D is possibly TRBD1 (5 bases). Germline CDR1 LNHDA, CDR2 SQIVND (reference sequence). V shed 6 bases and J shed 2 bases, with 19 bases lying between them. This CDR3 spans 16 amino acids. CDR3 bases: TGTGCCAGTAGCAACAGCGGGGGGTGGGACAACACTGAAGCTTTCTTT. It codes for CASSNSGGWDNTEAFF.

J is TRBJ2-5 and V is TRBV30; D may be TRBD1 (6 bases). Trimming cost V 0 bases and J 8 bases, with 10 bases left between them. This CDR3 region has 12 residues. Looked up from germline, CDR1 is GTSNPN and CDR2 is SVGIG (reference sequence). The CDR3 DNA reads TGTGCCTGGAGTGTCCAGGGGAGAACCCAGTACTTC. The encoded protein is CAWSVQGRTQYF. The whole variable domain, remainder taken from reference TRBV30 and TRBJ2-5, is SQTIHQWPATLVQPVGSPLSLECTVEGTSNPNLYWYRQAAGRGLQLLFYSVGIGQISSEVPQNLSASRPQDRQFILSSKKLLLSDSGFYLCAWSVQGRTQYFGPGTRLLVL.

In this sample, this clone turned up once. The V and J genes are TRBV30 and TRBJ1-5; 10 bases align to TRBD1. This CDR3 is built from 14 residues. Trimming at V came to 3 bases and at J to 6 bases, leaving 5 bases not matched to a gene. The germline V gene has CDR1 GTSNPN and CDR2 SVGIG (reference sequence). CDR3 residues: CAWSSGTGVQPQHF. The CDR3 DNA reads TGTGCCTGGAGCTCCGGGACAGGGGTTCAGCCCCAGCATTTT.

The chain is built from TRBV5-1 and TRBJ1-3; 11 bases fit TRBD1. V lost 0 bases, J lost 4 bases, and 9 bases stayed unmatched. The CDR3 contains 18 residues. CDR1 and CDR2 from the germline V gene are SGHRS and YFSETQ. The CDR3 spells CASSLEGTGGYRGNTIYF. CDR3 in DNA: TGCGCCAGCAGCTTGGAGGGGACAGGGGGATATCGCGGAAACACCATATATTTT.

The rearrangement joins TRBV28 to TRBJ1-2, with D uncertain. Looked up from germline, CDR1 is MDHEN and CDR2 is SYDVKM. The V and J ends lost 10 bases and 7 bases respectively, with 19 bases between them. The CDR3 covers 13 residues. The CDR3 loop is CAIRPIVGRGYTF. The CDR3 DNA reads as TGTGCCATCAGACCTATCGTGGGCCGTGGCTACACCTTC.

The chain is built from TRBV11-3 and TRBJ2-3; possibly TRBD2 for D (5 bases). Trimming pared 1 base from V and 4 bases from J, leaving 9 bases between. The germline V gene encodes CDR1 SGHNT and CDR2 YENEEA. There are 14 residues in the CDR3. CDR3 loop: CASSLAASSDTQYF. The CDR3 DNA reads as TGTGCCAGCAGCTTAGCCGCTAGCTCAGATACGCAGTATTTT. Using reference TRBV11-3 and TRBJ2-3 for the parts outside the CDR3, the full variable domain is EAGVVQSPRYKIIEKKQPVAFWCNPISGHNTLYWYLQNLGQGPELLIRYENEEAVDDSQLPKDRFSAERLKGVDSTLKIQPAELGDSAVYLCASSLAASSDTQYFGPGTRLTVL.